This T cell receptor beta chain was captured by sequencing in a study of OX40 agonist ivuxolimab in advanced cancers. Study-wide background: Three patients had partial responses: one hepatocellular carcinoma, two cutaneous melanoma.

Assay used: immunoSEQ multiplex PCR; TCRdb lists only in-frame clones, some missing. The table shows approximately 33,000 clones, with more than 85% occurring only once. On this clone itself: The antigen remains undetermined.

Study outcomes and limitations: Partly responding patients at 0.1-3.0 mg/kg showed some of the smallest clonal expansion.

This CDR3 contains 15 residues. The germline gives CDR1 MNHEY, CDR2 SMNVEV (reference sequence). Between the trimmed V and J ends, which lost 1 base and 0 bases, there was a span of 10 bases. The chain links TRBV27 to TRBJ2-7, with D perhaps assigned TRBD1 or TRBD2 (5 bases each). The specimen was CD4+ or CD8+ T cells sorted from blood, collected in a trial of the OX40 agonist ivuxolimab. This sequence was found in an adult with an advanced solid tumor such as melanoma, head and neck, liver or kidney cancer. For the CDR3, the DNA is TGTGCCAGCAGTTTATTTCCAGGGAGCTCCTACGAGCAGTACTTC. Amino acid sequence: CASSLFPGSSYEQYF.